The clone carrying this T cell receptor beta chain was seen repeatedly, ten times or more. The data were taken from a study of regulatory T cells in long-lasting Graves disease. Study-wide context: Under 3 months of antithyroid drugs had been taken by newly diagnosed Graves' patients.

Germline CDR1 and CDR2: ENHRY and SYGVKD. Germline trimming cut 0 bases from V and 4 bases from J; bases unmatched to any gene: 7. This CDR3 comprises 16 residues. The time point is: newly diagnosed GD, antithyroid drugs for less than 3 months. From PBMCs, RNA was extracted and then used to make the TCR library. According to the study, TCR beta libraries were built with iRepertoire HTBI primers and CDR3-region Arm-PCR. TCRdb recomputed calls from the multiplex PCR reads with MiXCR, one row per CDR3 protein. The table lists around 240,000 distinct CDR3 sequences, approximately 18% of them singletons. These same data were also listed under a study on T cells in Graves' hyperthyroidism and ophthalmopathy.

The material was peripheral blood mononuclear cells (PBMCs), obtained at new diagnosis, from a patient treated with antithyroid drugs. This TCR was recovered from a woman aged 25 to 39 with Graves disease. The chain combines TRBV10-3 with TRBJ1-2; 8 bases agree with TRBD1. CDR3 region: CAISESRQGAFYGYTF. The DNA of the CDR3 is TGTGCCATCAGTGAGTCGCGGCAGGGGGCTTTCTATGGCTACACCTTC.